Detailed here is one T cell receptor beta chain. The sample belongs to a study of blood T cell repertoires in COVID-19. Study-level background: PBMCs, B-cell-depleted T cells, or T cells provided the cDNA or gDNA that made up the material.

Germline values: CDR1 SGDLS, CDR2 YYNGEE. The CDR3 runs to 13 residues. The germline V and J ends were trimmed by 0 bases and 1 base, with 4 bases remaining between them. The protocol was immunoSEQ multiplex PCR, while the TCRdb copy is restricted to in-frame clones and leaves out a portion. The sample contains some 350,000 clones, approximately 89% of which appear only once. The participants were between about 18 and 90 years old and came from 24 US areas. Assignments of participants to cohorts depended upon their own reported clinical history. The V gene is TRBV9, the J gene TRBJ2-5; D is unresolved. The sample consisted of PBMCs or T cells enriched from blood (not recorded which). The sequence derives from a woman aged 30 to 39 who had recovered from COVID-19. CDR3 sequence: CASSVGIQETQYF. The CDR3 DNA reads as TGTGCCAGCAGCGTAGGTATCCAAGAGACCCAGTACTTC.